Below, one T cell receptor (beta chain) is given with its context. Its target is unknown. This CDR3 comprises 14 residues. V lost 5 bases and J 3 bases, leaving 10 bases between the germline ends. Germline loops: CDR1 ENHRY, CDR2 SYGVKD. This record belongs to a study of T cell responses to AZD1222 COVID-19 vaccine. Study-wide findings and caveats: Most donors were white British, females outnumbered males, and clonal diversity was possibly underestimated.

TCRdb's table, derived via immunoSEQ multiplex PCR, lists solely in-frame clones and lacks some. Of some 99,000 clones listed, nearly 90% are singletons. The TCR originated in an adult in good health. The specimen was peripheral blood, collected on day 0 of AZD1222 vaccination. V gene TRBV10-3 combines with J gene TRBJ2-2; D is uncertain. The CDR3 DNA reads TGTGCCATCAGTCTGGACCCTTACACCGGGGAGCTGTTTTTT. Its protein product is CAISLDPYTGELFF.